This T cell receptor (beta chain) was captured in a study of blood T cells in healthy people across ages. The germline V gene has CDR1 MDHEN and CDR2 SYDVKM. The CDR3 is made up of 19 amino acids. The V gene lost 6 bases and the J gene lost 4 bases, with 30 bases spanning the gap. Using a J-beta primer mix together with a sample-barcoded 5' primer, a second PCR was run for about 6 to 11 cycles. Individual samples furnished no less than 2.5 million CDR3-containing paired-end reads apiece. Via MiXCR, TCRdb re-called the 5' RACE reads, giving one row per CDR3 protein. Of 1.5 million to 2 million distinct CDR3 sequences listed, 28% are singletons. This clonotype was counted between two and nine times.

The clonotype comes from a woman under 40 in good health. The chain couples TRBV28 to TRBJ1-2, with a possible D match to TRBD1 (5 bases). Sequencing input: blood. The CDR3 region has the DNA TGTGCCAGCAGGCTCGGAGCAGGGCGCGCTGTGCCCCCCGTCTATGGCTACACCTTC. Its protein is CASRLGAGRAVPPVYGYTF.